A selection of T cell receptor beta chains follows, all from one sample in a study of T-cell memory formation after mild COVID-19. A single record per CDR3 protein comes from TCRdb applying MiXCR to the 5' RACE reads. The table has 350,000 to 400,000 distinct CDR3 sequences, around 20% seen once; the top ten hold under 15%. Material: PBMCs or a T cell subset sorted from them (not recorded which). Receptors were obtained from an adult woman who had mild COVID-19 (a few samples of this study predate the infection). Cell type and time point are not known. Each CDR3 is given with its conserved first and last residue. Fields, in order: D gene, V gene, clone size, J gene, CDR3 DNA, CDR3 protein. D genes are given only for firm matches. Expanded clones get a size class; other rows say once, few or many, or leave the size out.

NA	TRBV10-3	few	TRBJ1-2	TGTGCCATCAGCGGGGACCGTGGATATGGCTACACCTTC	CAISGDRGYGYTF
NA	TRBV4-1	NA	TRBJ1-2	TGCGCCAGCAGCCAAGATGTCGCGGCAAACTATGGCTACACCTTC	CASSQDVAANYGYTF
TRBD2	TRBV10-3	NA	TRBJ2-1	TGTGCCATCACTCCGACACTAGCGGGGGTATACAATGAGCAGTTCTTC	CAITPTLAGVYNEQFF
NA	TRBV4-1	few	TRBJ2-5	TGCGCCAGCAGCTACTCGGGGGCGATCAGGGAGACCCAGTACTTC	CASSYSGAIRETQYF
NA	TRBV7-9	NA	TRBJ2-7	TGTGCCAGCAGCAAGACAGTAAGCTCCTACGAGCAGTACTTC	CASSKTVSSYEQYF
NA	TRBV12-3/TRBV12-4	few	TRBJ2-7	TGTGCCAGCAGTTTCGGACTTGGGGCCTACGAGCAGTACTTC	CASSFGLGAYEQYF
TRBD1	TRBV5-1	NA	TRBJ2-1	TGCGCCAGCAGCTTAGGACAGGGGGAGACTTTTCACAATGAGCAGTTCTTC	CASSLGQGETFHNEQFF
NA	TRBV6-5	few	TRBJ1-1	TGTGCCAGCAGTTACGGGGCGGGGGAGAGGGGCACTGAAGCTTTCTTT	CASSYGAGERGTEAFF
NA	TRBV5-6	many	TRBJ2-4	TGTGCCAGCAGCTTGGGCCGTACGGGAAACATTCAGTACTTC	CASSLGRTGNIQYF
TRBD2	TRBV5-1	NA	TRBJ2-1	TGCGCCAGCAGCCCCACTAGCGGGGGGGCTTACAATGAGCAGTTCTTC	CASSPTSGGAYNEQFF
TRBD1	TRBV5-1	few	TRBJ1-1	TGCGCCAGCAGCTACAGGGGGATGGGCACTGAAGCTTTCTTT	CASSYRGMGTEAFF
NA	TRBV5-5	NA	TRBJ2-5	TGTGCCAGCAGCTTGGACAGCCTGGAGGAGACCCAGTACTTC	CASSLDSLEETQYF
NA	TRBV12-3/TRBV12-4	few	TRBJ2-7	TGTGCCAGCAGCCCGGGACACCAATCCTACGAGCAGTACTTC	CASSPGHQSYEQYF
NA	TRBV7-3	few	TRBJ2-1	TGTGCCAGCAGTAGGGTCCATAGCTCCTACAATGAGCAGTTCTTC	CASSRVHSSYNEQFF